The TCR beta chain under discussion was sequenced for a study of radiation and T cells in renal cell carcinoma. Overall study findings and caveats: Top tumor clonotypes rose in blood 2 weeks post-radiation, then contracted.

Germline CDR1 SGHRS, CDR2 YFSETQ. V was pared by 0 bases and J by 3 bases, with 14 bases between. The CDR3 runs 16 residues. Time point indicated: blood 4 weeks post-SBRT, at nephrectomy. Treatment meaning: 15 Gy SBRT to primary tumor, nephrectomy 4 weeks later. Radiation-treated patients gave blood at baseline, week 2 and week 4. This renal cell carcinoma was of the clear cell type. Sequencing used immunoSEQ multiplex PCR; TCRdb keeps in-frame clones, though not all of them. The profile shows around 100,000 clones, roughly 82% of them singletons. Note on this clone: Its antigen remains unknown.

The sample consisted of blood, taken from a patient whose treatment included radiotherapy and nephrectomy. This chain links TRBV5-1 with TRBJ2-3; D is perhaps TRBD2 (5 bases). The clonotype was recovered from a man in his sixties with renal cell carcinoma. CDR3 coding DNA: TGCGCCAGCAGCTTGGTCGGCAGGACGGGGACAGATACGCAGTATTTT. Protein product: CASSLVGRTGTDTQYF.